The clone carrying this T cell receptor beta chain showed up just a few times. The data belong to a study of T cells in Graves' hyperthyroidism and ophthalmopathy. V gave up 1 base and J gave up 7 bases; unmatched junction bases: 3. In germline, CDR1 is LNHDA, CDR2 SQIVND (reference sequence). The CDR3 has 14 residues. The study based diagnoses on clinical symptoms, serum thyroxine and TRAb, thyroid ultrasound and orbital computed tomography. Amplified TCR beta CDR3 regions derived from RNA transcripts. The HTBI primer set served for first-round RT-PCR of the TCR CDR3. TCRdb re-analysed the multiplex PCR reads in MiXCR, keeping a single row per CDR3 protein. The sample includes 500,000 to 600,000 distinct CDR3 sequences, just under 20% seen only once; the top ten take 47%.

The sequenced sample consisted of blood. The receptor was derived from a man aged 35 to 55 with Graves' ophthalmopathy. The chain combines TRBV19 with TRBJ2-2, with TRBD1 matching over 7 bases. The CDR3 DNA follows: TGTGCCAGTAGTATAGGACAGGGAGTCGGGGAGCTGTTTTTT. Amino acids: CASSIGQGVGELFF.